Listed here is a single T cell receptor (beta chain). This sample is drawn from a study of blood T cell repertoires in COVID-19. Study-wide context: Collection of acute and convalescent COVID-19 samples took place in the United States, Italy and Spain.

Looked up from germline, CDR1 is PRHDT and CDR2 is FYEKMQ (reference sequence). Unmatched junction bases numbered 13, after V lost 6 bases and J lost 4 bases. The CDR3 consists of 16 residues. Symptom resolution, clearance, or two negative PCRs marked the recovered donors of Cohort 3. Per the authors' pipeline: Estimation of nucleated cell counts relied on the amplification of reference gene primers. The data were produced by immunoSEQ multiplex PCR, yet TCRdb's version contains in-frame clones alone and is incomplete. V and J calls and clone size are those listed in that table; D and trimming were worked out from the DNA. The profile shows some 70,000 clones, around 89% of them singletons.

The clonotype was recovered from a woman aged 40 to 50 who had recovered from COVID-19. Sequenced material: PBMCs or T cells enriched from blood (not recorded which). The gene calls are TRBV13 and TRBJ2-3, with 7 bases aligning to TRBD2. CDR3 region: CASSYGGGRIADTQYF. For the CDR3, the DNA is TGTGCCAGCAGTTATGGGGGGGGTCGGATCGCAGATACGCAGTATTTT.